A single sample gave rise to the 7 T cell receptor beta chains below, sequenced in a study of neoadjuvant anti-PD-1 for oral cavity cancer. Generated by immunoSEQ multiplex PCR, the TCRdb table keeps only in-frame clones and is missing some. The table lists more than 12,000 clones, over 55% of them singletons. Sequencing was performed on PBMCs, taken before nivolumab (anti-PD-1) treatment. Receptors originate from a person aged 40-85 years with oral cavity squamous cell carcinoma.

The chain couples TRBV2 to TRBJ2-3; unclear D gene. With 0 bases removed from V and 11 bases from J, the gap between germline ends came to 12 bases. The CDR3 covers 13 residues. Germline V gene sequence: CDR1 SNHLY, CDR2 FYNNEI. For the CDR3, the DNA is TGTGCCAGCAGTGAAGCCTGGGGAAGTGGGCAGTATTTT. Its protein is CASSEAWGSGQYF. The full variable domain, its missing parts supplied by reference TRBV2 and TRBJ2-3, is EPEVTQTPSHQVTQMGQEVILRCVPISNHLYFYWYRQILGQKVEFLVSFYNNEISEKSEIFDDQFSVERPDGSNFTLKIRSTKLEDSAMYFCASSEAWGSGQYFGPGTRLTVL.

The chain is built from TRBV7-3 and TRBJ2-3, with 8 bases matching TRBD1. CDR3 size: 19 residues. J lost 0 bases, V lost 5 bases, and 16 bases had no gene match. Germline-derived CDR1 and CDR2 are SGHTA and FQGTGA. The CDR3 sequence: CASSPTTGAWGTSTDTQYF. CDR3 DNA: TGTGCCAGCAGCCCCACGACAGGGGCGTGGGGAACTAGCACAGATACGCAGTATTTT.

This rearrangement joins TRBV4-1 to TRBJ1-3; D unresolved. Looked up from germline, CDR1 is MGHRA and CDR2 is YSYEKL. Trimming stripped 4 bases from V and 0 bases from J, with 13 bases between. The CDR3 totals 16 residues. CDR3 loop: CASSLESDLSGNTIYF. In DNA form, the CDR3 reads TGCGCCAGCAGCCTGGAATCGGATCTCTCTGGAAACACCATATATTTT.

V and J are TRBV30 and TRBJ2-5, with D tentatively TRBD1 (6 bases). Germline lookup yields CDR1 GTSNPN and CDR2 SVGIG (reference sequence). V was clipped by 3 bases and J by 5 bases, with 13 bases between them. This CDR3 spans 13 amino acids. The CDR3: CAWRKGVVETQYF. The CDR3, as DNA: TGTGCCTGGAGAAAGGGGGTCGTGGAGACCCAGTACTTC.

The chain is built from TRBV7-9 and TRBJ2-7, with D hard to call. The CDR3 consists of 11 residues. Trimming removed 6 bases at V and 6 bases at J, with 9 bases between. Per germline, CDR1 SEHNR and CDR2 FQNEAQ (reference sequence). CDR3 protein: CASRNFAEQYF. The CDR3 DNA reads as TGTGCCAGCAGGAATTTCGCCGAGCAGTACTTC.

This chain's CDR3 is CASSLDGGLYNEQFF. The CDR3 DNA is TGTGCCAGCAGCTTAGACGGGGGTCTCTACAATGAGCAGTTCTTC. The rearrangement links TRBV11-3 to TRBJ2-1; D perhaps matches TRBD2 (6 bases). The CDR3 has 15 amino acids. V gave up 0 bases and J gave up 3 bases, with 9 bases separating them. The V gene's germline CDR1 is SGHNT and CDR2 YENEEA.

The genes are TRBV9 and TRBJ2-2, with D perhaps matching TRBD2 (5 bases). V lost 0 bases, J lost 3 bases, and 15 bases lay in between. CDR1 is SGDLS, CDR2 YYNGEE, per germline. The CDR3 sequence is 17 residues long. CDR3 coding DNA: TGTGCCAGCAGCGTAGGGTATAGCTCGAGGGACACCGGGGAGCTGTTTTTT. This sequence encodes CASSVGYSSRDTGELFF.